Below are 30 T cell receptor beta chains sequenced from a single sample in a study of CD8 T cells in ankylosing spondylitis. MiXCR, run by TCRdb on the 5' RACE reads, gives a single entry per CDR3 protein. This table holds about 240,000 distinct CDR3 sequences, roughly 10% found once. Input material: blood, either unsorted or a sorted T cell fraction (not recorded which). These receptors were taken from a male donor with ankylosing spondylitis or in good health (not recorded which).

This clonotype was detected ten times or more. This sequence joins TRBV5-5 and TRBJ1-4; D is uncertain. Germline V gene data show CDR1 as SGHKS and CDR2 as YYEKEE (reference sequence). The ends were cut back, 0 bases at V and 4 bases at J, with 19 bases in the middle. The CDR3 length is 18 residues. CDR3 sequence reads: CASSLEEALQNYNEKLFF. In DNA, the CDR3 is TGTGCCAGCAGCTTGGAAGAGGCACTCCAAAACTATAATGAAAAACTGTTTTTT.

This clonotype was observed a handful of times. The chain carries TRBV2 and TRBJ2-1; no clear D gene. Germline V gives CDR1 SNHLY, CDR2 FYNNEI. With 8 bases removed from V and 8 bases from J, the gap between germline ends came to 10 bases. The CDR3 has 11 residues. In DNA, the CDR3 is TGTGCCAGCGCATGGTGGGATGAGCAGTTCTTC. This codes for CASAWWDEQFF. The entire variable domain, with the rest obtained from reference TRBV2 and TRBJ2-1, is as follows: EPEVTQTPSHQVTQMGQEVILRCVPISNHLYFYWYRQILGQKVEFLVSFYNNEISEKSEIFDDQFSVERPDGSNFTLKIRSTKLEDSAMYFCASAWWDEQFFGPGTRLTVL.

This clonotype was seen at least ten times. This chain joins TRBV5-1 and TRBJ2-1, with 8 bases fitting TRBD2. V gave up 2 bases and J gave up 5 bases; unmatched junction bases: 3. Germline lookup yields CDR1 SGHRS and CDR2 YFSETQ. This CDR3 has 14 amino acids. The CDR3 spells CASSLGTRHNEQFF. The CDR3 DNA reads as TGCGCCAGCAGCTTAGGGACTAGGCACAATGAGCAGTTCTTC.

This clonotype was seen ten or more times. The chain is built from TRBV28 and TRBJ2-5; TRBD2 matches at 9 bases. Per germline, CDR1 MDHEN and CDR2 SYDVKM. The V segment lost 5 bases and the J segment 0 bases; nucleotides outside the gene matches: 7. This CDR3 is 16 amino acids long. CDR3 residues: CASSLLAGGNQETQYF. The CDR3 coding sequence is TGTGCCAGCAGTCTCCTGGCGGGAGGGAACCAAGAGACCCAGTACTTC.

This clonotype was observed a few times. The chain uses TRBV5-5 and TRBJ2-4; perhaps D is TRBD1 or TRBD2 (5 bases each). From germline, CDR1 is SGHKS and CDR2 YYEKEE (reference sequence). V lost 4 bases, J lost 0 bases, and 14 bases lay in between. This CDR3 spans 16 amino acids. In DNA, the CDR3 is TGTGCCAGCAGCCCCAGCCGGGACCTAGCCAAAAACATTCAGTACTTC. It codes for CASSPSRDLAKNIQYF. The full variable domain, its missing parts supplied by reference TRBV5-5 and TRBJ2-4, is DAGVTQSPTHLIKTRGQQVTLRCSPISGHKSVSWYQQVLGQGPQFIFQYYEKEERGRGNFPDRFSARQFPNYSSELNVNALLLGDSALYLCASSPSRDLAKNIQYFGAGTRLSVL.

The chain couples TRBV20-1 to TRBJ2-5; TRBD2 is a possible D gene (6 bases). CDR3 size: 17 residues. CDR1 DFQATT and CDR2 SNEGSKA come from the germline V gene (reference sequence). V lost 8 bases to trimming and J lost 2 bases, with 27 bases between them. CDR3 DNA: TGCAGTTTCTGGGGCCAGGGTGCGGGGTGCGATCAAGAGACCCAGTACTTC. Translating it yields CSFWGQGAGCDQETQYF.

The V gene is TRBV30, the J gene TRBJ1-4; 7 bases align to TRBD1. Germline values: CDR1 GTSNPN, CDR2 SVGIG (reference sequence). V gave up 1 base and J gave up 9 bases; unmatched junction bases: 5. The CDR3 covers 13 residues. CDR3 DNA sequence: TGTGCCTGGAGTGGACAGGGTCTACAAAAACTGTTTTTT. It yields the protein CAWSGQGLQKLFF.

This clonotype was recorded a few times. V is TRBV2 and J is TRBJ2-7; possibly TRBD2 for D (5 bases). Germline V gives CDR1 SNHLY, CDR2 FYNNEI. V shed 8 bases and J shed 1 base, with 9 bases lying between them. The CDR3 loop spans 12 amino acids. This CDR3 is CASDRGSYEQYF. CDR3 coding DNA: TGTGCCAGCGACCGGGGTTCCTACGAGCAGTACTTC. Looking up the rest from reference TRBV2 and TRBJ2-7 gives the full variable domain: EPEVTQTPSHQVTQMGQEVILRCVPISNHLYFYWYRQILGQKVEFLVSFYNNEISEKSEIFDDQFSVERPDGSNFTLKIRSTKLEDSAMYFCASDRGSYEQYFGPGTRLTVT.

This clonotype was observed a handful of times. The chain joins TRBV5-1 to TRBJ2-5, with a possible D match to TRBD2 (7 bases). Germline V gene data show CDR1 as SGHRS and CDR2 as YFSETQ. Trimming shortened V by 4 bases and J by 3 bases, and 19 bases separated the two germline ends. CDR3 length: 16 amino acids. For the CDR3, the DNA is TGCGCCAGCAGCCTAGGGGGGGGGGTCAGCGAAGAGACCCAGTACTTC. Translated, it gives CASSLGGGVSEETQYF.

This clonotype was counted at least ten times. V and J are TRBV5-1 and TRBJ2-2, with 9 nucleotides matching TRBD1. In germline, CDR1 is SGHRS, CDR2 YFSETQ. The CDR3 is made up of 14 amino acids. The V and J ends lost 0 bases and 10 bases, in that order; junction bases with no gene match: 4. CDR3 region: CASSLGQGVEELFF. The DNA for the CDR3 is TGCGCCAGCAGCTTGGGACAGGGGGTCGAGGAGCTGTTTTTT. Supplemented by reference TRBV5-1 and TRBJ2-2, the full variable domain reads KAGVTQTPRYLIKTRGQQVTLSCSPISGHRSVSWYQQTPGQGLQFLFEYFSETQRNKGNFPGRFSGRQFSNSRSEMNVSTLELGDSALYLCASSLGQGVEELFFGEGSRLTVL.

The sample holds many counts of this clonotype. This chain links TRBV20-1 with TRBJ2-7; D not resolved. There are 11 residues in the CDR3. V was clipped by 2 bases and J by 6 bases, with 8 bases between them. Germline V gives CDR1 DFQATT, CDR2 SNEGSKA (reference sequence). The CDR3 sequence is CSARLGLEQYF. Here the CDR3 DNA reads TGCAGTGCTAGATTAGGGCTCGAGCAGTACTTC.

V gene TRBV19 combines with J gene TRBJ2-1, with D perhaps being TRBD1 or TRBD2 (5 bases each). This CDR3 is built from 15 residues. Trimming stripped 1 base from V and 7 bases from J, with 14 bases between. Germline lookup yields CDR1 LNHDA and CDR2 SQIVND (reference sequence). CDR3: CASSIAEGWTNEQFF. CDR3 sequence (DNA): TGTGCCAGTAGTATAGCCGAGGGCTGGACAAATGAGCAGTTCTTC.

This clonotype has at least ten counts. This rearrangement joins TRBV5-1 to TRBJ2-1; 12 nucleotides match TRBD2. This CDR3 spans 14 amino acids. The germline CDR1 and CDR2 sequences are SGHRS and YFSETQ. The V segment lost 7 bases and the J segment 7 bases; nucleotides outside the gene matches: 6. CDR3 residues: CASLSTSGSNEQFF. The CDR3 coding sequence is TGCGCCAGCCTGTCGACTAGCGGGAGTAATGAGCAGTTCTTC.

A word on this clonotype: This sequence may be a read error, since a much larger clone differs from it by one base. The chain recombines TRBV4-1 with TRBJ1-5; a possible D gene is TRBD1 (5 bases). V was shortened by 7 bases and J by 5 bases, with 18 bases between the two germline ends. The CDR3 totals 15 residues. Germline CDR1 MGHRA, CDR2 YSYEKL. DNA of the CDR3: TGCGCCAGCAACCAGCGAATAGACAGCCATCAGCCCCAGCATTTT. Residues: CASNQRIDSHQPQHF.

V usage is TRBV15 and J usage is TRBJ2-1; the D call may be TRBD1 or TRBD2 (5 bases each). The length of the CDR3 is 15 residues. V lost 1 base to trimming and J lost 7 bases, with 14 bases between them. The germline V gene has CDR1 LNHNV and CDR2 YYDKDF (reference sequence). CDR3: CATSRGGQGRNEQFF. Here the CDR3 DNA reads TGTGCCACCAGCAGAGGCGGGCAGGGAAGGAATGAGCAGTTCTTC.

This clonotype was seen repeatedly, ten times or more. The V gene is TRBV10-3, the J gene TRBJ1-2, with a tentative D call TRBD1 (5 bases). Germline-derived CDR1 and CDR2 are ENHRY and SYGVKD. This CDR3 region has 15 residues. Trimming removed 2 bases from V and 0 bases from J, with 10 bases in between. CDR3 protein: CAISERETANYGYTF. Written as DNA, the CDR3 is TGTGCCATCAGTGAGCGAGAGACAGCTAACTATGGCTACACCTTC.

This clonotype was detected a few times. The V gene is TRBV7-8, the J gene TRBJ2-7; D possibly uses TRBD1 or TRBD2 (5 bases each). The CDR3 spans 15 residues. With 5 bases removed from V and 3 bases from J, the gap between germline ends came to 17 bases. Germline loops: CDR1 SGHVS, CDR2 FQNEAQ. This chain's CDR3 is CASSPMRGPNYEQYF. In DNA, the CDR3 is TGTGCCAGCAGCCCCATGAGGGGCCCTAACTACGAGCAGTACTTC.

This clonotype has just a few counts. The rearrangement joins TRBV3-1 to TRBJ2-1; TRBD2 matches at 7 bases. V lost 0 bases to trimming and J lost 3 bases; unmatched junction nucleotides: 2. The CDR3 loop spans 15 amino acids. Looked up from germline, CDR1 is LGHDT and CDR2 is YNNKEL (reference sequence). The DNA for the CDR3 is TGTGCCAGCAGCCAAGAAGCTAGCGGCTACAATGAGCAGTTCTTC. Translating it yields CASSQEASGYNEQFF.

This chain links TRBV18 with TRBJ2-5; 7 nucleotides align to TRBD2. Per the germline V gene, CDR1 is KGHSH and CDR2 is LQKENI. The length of the CDR3 is 12 residues. The J segment lost 9 bases and the V segment lost 10 bases, leaving 11 bases of the junction unmatched. The CDR3 loop is CATREEGEAQYF. CDR3 nucleotide sequence: TGTGCCACCCGGGAGGAAGGTGAGGCCCAGTACTTC.

This clonotype occurred many times. The chain employs TRBV5-1 and TRBJ2-1; the match to TRBD2 covers 7 bases. Germline values: CDR1 SGHRS, CDR2 YFSETQ. With V trimmed by 2 bases and J by 0 bases, 14 bases remained unmatched. The CDR3 length is 19 residues. Here the CDR3 reads CASSFLGSSGRFSYNEQFF. In DNA, the CDR3 is TGCGCCAGCAGCTTCCTAGGGAGTAGCGGGCGCTTCTCCTACAATGAGCAGTTCTTC.

Only a few counts were recorded for this clonotype. The chain uses TRBV7-6 and TRBJ2-7; TRBD1 matches 7 bases. The germline V gene encodes CDR1 SGHVS and CDR2 FNYEAQ. The V gene end was trimmed by 5 bases and the J gene end by 10 bases; junction bases not matched to a gene: 8. CDR3 size: 12 residues. CDR3 protein: CASSSTGTAQYF. CDR3 coding DNA: TGTGCCAGCAGCAGTACCGGGACAGCACAGTACTTC.

This chain uses TRBV20-1 with TRBJ1-5; D call uncertain. Trimming shortened V by 5 bases and J by 2 bases, and 16 bases separated the two germline ends. Germline V gives CDR1 DFQATT, CDR2 SNEGSKA (reference sequence). This CDR3 contains 15 residues. This CDR3 is CSALVAVLGNQPQHF. The CDR3 nucleotides read TGCAGTGCTCTCGTGGCGGTATTGGGCAATCAGCCCCAGCATTTT.

This clonotype was detected many times. The CDR3 spells CASSPSRVSPKGEQYF. For the CDR3, the DNA is TGTGCCAGCAGCCCTAGCCGAGTCTCCCCTAAGGGCGAGCAGTACTTC. This sequence joins TRBV3-1 and TRBJ2-7; weak D call: TRBD2 (5 bases). The V end lost 4 bases, the J end lost 6 bases, and 22 bases lay between the germline ends. CDR3 length equals 16 residues. Germline V gene sequence: CDR1 LGHDT, CDR2 YNNKEL (reference sequence).

This clonotype was detected ten times or more. The rearrangement uses TRBV15 and TRBJ1-3; no firm D call. Trimming shortened V by 0 bases and J by 0 bases, and 6 bases separated the two germline ends. CDR3 length: 15 residues. Per germline, CDR1 LNHNV and CDR2 YYDKDF (reference sequence). CDR3 sequence (DNA): TGTGCCACCAGCAGAGATAAGCACTCTGGAAACACCATATATTTT. The encoded protein is CATSRDKHSGNTIYF.

This clonotype was counted ten times or more. The chain carries TRBV7-2 and TRBJ2-1; 9 bases match TRBD2. The germline gives CDR1 SGHTA, CDR2 FQGNSA. This CDR3 is 14 amino acids long. CDR3 nucleotides: TGTGTGATCAGGCCAGCGGGGGGCTTCAATGAGCAGTTCTTC. It codes for CVIRPAGGFNEQFF. The full variable domain, its missing parts supplied by reference TRBV7-2 and TRBJ2-1, is GAGVSQSPSNKVTEKGKDVELRCDPISGHTALYWYRQSLGQGLEFLIYFQGNSAPDKSGLPSDRFSAERTGGSVSTLTIQRTQQEDSAVYLCVIRPAGGFNEQFFGPGTRLTVL.

There are many counts of this clonotype. V usage is TRBV5-5 and J usage is TRBJ1-5, with TRBD1 matching 9 bases. This CDR3 is 15 amino acids long. Germline CDR1 is SGHKS and CDR2 is YYEKEE (reference sequence). V was pared by 4 bases and J by 6 bases, with 8 bases of the junction left unmatched. The CDR3 DNA reads as TGTGCCAGCAGCAATGGACAGGGGATGACTCAGCCCCAGCATTTT. It yields the protein CASSNGQGMTQPQHF.

This clonotype came up a few times. This chain uses TRBV7-8 with TRBJ2-3; 8 bases are a match to TRBD2. The J segment lost 3 bases and the V segment lost 8 bases, leaving 10 bases of the junction unmatched. The germline gives CDR1 SGHVS, CDR2 FQNEAQ. This CDR3 spans 15 amino acids. The CDR3 sequence is CASSGGKRGTDTQYF. CDR3 nucleotides: TGTGCCAGCTCTGGGGGGAAGCGGGGGACAGATACGCAGTATTTT.

The sample holds many counts of this clonotype. The chain recombines TRBV24-1 with TRBJ2-1; the D gene is possibly TRBD1 (6 bases). V dropped 3 bases and J dropped 7 bases, with 12 bases sitting between them. Germline assignment: CDR1 KGHDR and CDR2 SFDVKD. CDR3 length: 14 residues. Here the CDR3 DNA reads TGTGCCACCAGTGATGCCCGGACAGTTAATGAGCAGTTCTTC. Protein: CATSDARTVNEQFF.

This clonotype appeared a few times. The V gene is TRBV7-9, the J gene TRBJ2-1; D not resolved. Trimming shortened V by 2 bases and J by 8 bases, and 7 bases separated the two germline ends. This CDR3 contains 12 residues. Looked up from germline, CDR1 is SEHNR and CDR2 is FQNEAQ (reference sequence). In nucleotides, the CDR3 is TGTGCCAGCAGCTTACAGGCGGATGAGCAGTTCTTC. It is translated as CASSLQADEQFF.

This clonotype showed up many times. The V call is TRBV5-1, the J call TRBJ2-1, with D perhaps given as TRBD1 or TRBD2 (6 bases each). This CDR3 region has 15 residues. Trimming removed 4 bases at V and 5 bases at J, with 16 bases between. CDR1 is SGHRS, CDR2 YFSETQ, per germline. This CDR3 reads CASSGGRGRDNEQFF. The CDR3 DNA follows: TGCGCCAGCAGCGGAGGCCGGGGGCGGGACAATGAGCAGTTCTTC.